Following are 8 T cell receptor beta chains from one sample sequenced in a study of post-analysis software for immune sequencing data (dated by TCRdb to between 2014 and 2017). What the authors observed across the whole study: Significantly higher frequencies in patients than in controls were found for roughly 5 TRBV segments, including TRBV5-6, TRBV5-1 and TRBV20-1.

Antigens of these TCRs are unknown. The method behind the library was PCR. Reads for this sample came from an Illumina HiSeq 2500. Unique molecular identifiers were incorporated into TCR beta cDNA libraries to reduce PCR and sequencing biases. The public reads were reanalyzed by TCRdb: fastp trimming at Q25, MiXCR alignment, in-frame beta chains only. One record per CDR3 amino acid sequence lists the most common genes and DNA. The sample table records roughly 870,000 distinct CDR3 sequences; 53% of these occur just once. Approximately 4.5% of the sample comes from the top ten. The sequencing input was blood. These TCRs come from a girl under 18 with multiple sclerosis.

The V call is TRBV12-3 or TRBV12-4, the J call TRBJ1-4; 7 nucleotides align to TRBD1. With V trimmed by 4 bases and J by 7 bases, 6 bases remained unmatched. The CDR3 is made up of 14 amino acids. As DNA, the CDR3 is TGTGCCAGCAGTTCGGACAGGAGTACTGAAAAACTGTTTTTT. It encodes CASSSDRSTEKLFF.

V usage is TRBV7-2 and J usage is TRBJ2-4, with TRBD2 identical over 8 bases. The CDR3 sequence is 15 residues long. With 2 bases clipped from V and 5 bases from J, the junction kept 5 bases outside the gene matches. From germline, CDR1 is SGHTA and CDR2 FQGNSA. The CDR3 DNA reads TGTGCCAGCAGCTTAAGACCTAGCGGGCAAAACATTCAGTACTTC. Encoded protein: CASSLRPSGQNIQYF.

The rearrangement joins TRBV9 to TRBJ2-1, with D unresolved. Between the trimmed V and J ends, which lost 1 base and 7 bases, there was a span of 12 bases. Germline V lookup: CDR1 SGDLS, CDR2 YYNGEE. The CDR3 totals 14 residues. CDR3 loop: CASSVWGIRNEQFF. The CDR3 nucleotides read TGTGCCAGCAGCGTATGGGGTATCCGAAATGAGCAGTTCTTC.

V and J are TRBV20-1 and TRBJ2-3, with D possibly matching TRBD1 (5 bases). Trimming cost V 2 bases and J 5 bases, with 11 bases left between them. Looked up from germline, CDR1 is DFQATT and CDR2 is SNEGSKA (reference sequence). The CDR3 extends over 13 amino acids. DNA of the CDR3: TGCAGTGCTAGATCCAGGGCCCAAGATACGCAGTATTTT. Its protein is CSARSRAQDTQYF.

V is TRBV7-6 and J is TRBJ1-2; D gene unclear. The V and J ends lost 3 bases and 0 bases respectively, with 5 bases between them. The CDR3 spans 13 residues. In germline, CDR1 is SGHVS, CDR2 FNYEAQ. The CDR3 DNA is TGTGCCAGCAGCTTTTCTGCTAACTATGGCTACACCTTC. Amino acid sequence: CASSFSANYGYTF.

V and J are TRBV20-1 and TRBJ2-7; 7 bases map to TRBD1. V lost 2 bases, J lost 0 bases, and 4 bases stayed unmatched. Per germline, CDR1 DFQATT and CDR2 SNEGSKA (reference sequence). This CDR3 has 14 residues. The CDR3 loop is CSARWGQLSYEQYF. The CDR3 nucleotides read TGCAGTGCTAGATGGGGACAGCTCTCCTACGAGCAGTACTTC.

V is TRBV10-1 and J is TRBJ2-5; 15 positions match TRBD2. The CDR3 is 17 amino acids. Germline CDR1 is WNHNN and CDR2 is SYGVQD (reference sequence). Unmatched junction bases numbered 5, after V lost 4 bases and J lost 2 bases. CDR3 bases: TGCGCCAGCAGTGGGGGACTAGCGGGAGGAGTACAAGAGACCCAGTACTTC. It is translated as CASSGGLAGGVQETQYF.

This clonotype was seen only a few times. This chain joins TRBV6-6 and TRBJ2-3; tentative D call: TRBD1 (6 bases). Per germline, CDR1 MNHNY and CDR2 SVGAGI (reference sequence). The length of the CDR3 is 14 residues. The ends were cut back, 2 bases at V and 6 bases at J, with 12 bases in the middle. The CDR3 nucleotides read TGTGCCAGCAGTTACGGTACAGGGACGGATACGCAGTATTTT. This translates into CASSYGTGTDTQYF.